The 21 T cell receptor beta chains in this list originate from one sample, sequenced in a study of Ad26.COV2.S vaccination and SARS-CoV-2 variants (dated by TCRdb to the early 2020s). Libraries were built with the immunoSEQ multiplex PCR assay. TCRdb's version of the immuneACCESS table is confined to in-frame rearrangements and falls short of the full clone set. An unresolved V gene accounts for under half of the shortfall where checked; the remainder is of unknown origin. The sample table contains about 480,000 clones; only one count was recorded for about 83% of them. The leading ten clones occupy roughly 13% of the sample. The sample's treatment or condition label, decoded: about 20 received Ad26.COV2.S at low or high dose, single or two shots; 5 received placebo; per-sample allocation not given. Repertoires of vaccine and placebo recipients were sequenced from samples collected on day 63 after the first injection.

This specimen consisted of peripheral blood, obtained in a trial of Ad26.COV2.S vaccine versus placebo. Receptors originate from a person between 18 and 65 years old who received the Ad26.COV2.S COVID-19 vaccine or a placebo.

For this clone: This sample also contains other DNA sequences that code for the same CDR3. The chain links TRBV27 to TRBJ2-3; D gene unclear. The V gene's germline CDR1 is MNHEY and CDR2 SMNVEV (reference sequence). V dropped 8 bases and J dropped 0 bases, with 3 bases sitting between them. The CDR3 runs 11 residues. CDR3 bases: TGTGCCAGCCGTAGCACAGATACGCAGTATTTT. This translates into CASRSTDTQYF.

This clone was detected only a few times. CDR3 residues: CASSSPSTYEQYF. The CDR3 DNA follows: TGTGCCAGCAGCTCTCCTAGTACCTACGAGCAGTACTTC. This rearrangement joins TRBV5-4 to TRBJ2-7; the D is unclear. Germline V gene lookup returns CDR1 SGHNT and CDR2 YYREEE (reference sequence). The V and J ends lost 3 bases and 2 bases respectively, with 9 bases between them. There are 13 residues in the CDR3.

The CDR3 sequence: CASSFGVQYGEKLFF. The CDR3 DNA is TGCGCCAGCAGCTTCGGGGTGCAGTATGGTGAAAAACTGTTTTTT. The genes are TRBV5-1 and TRBJ1-4, with D unresolved. V lost 2 bases and J 7 bases, leaving 15 bases between the germline ends. CDR1 and CDR2 (germline): SGHRS, YFSETQ. The CDR3 length is 15 residues.

This clone was observed a single time. The gene calls are TRBV4-1 and TRBJ2-3, with D perhaps given as TRBD1 or TRBD2 (5 bases each). Between the trimmed V and J ends, which lost 1 base and 8 bases, there was a span of 16 bases. The CDR3 has 15 residues. The germline gives CDR1 MGHRA, CDR2 YSYEKL. Written as DNA, the CDR3 is TGCGCCAGCAGCCAAGTGGGGGAGAAAAGTGGTACGCAGTATTTT. Protein product: CASSQVGEKSGTQYF.

V is TRBV7-8 and J is TRBJ2-7; 10 bases fit TRBD1. The CDR3 length is 14 residues. Per the germline V gene, CDR1 is SGHVS and CDR2 is FQNEAQ. The junction had 6 bases not matched to a gene; V was cut back by 5 bases and J by 5 bases. CDR3 sequence (DNA): TGTGCCAGCAGCCGACGGACAGGGGGAAACGAGCAGTACTTC. It translates to CASSRRTGGNEQYF.

The chain joins TRBV7-6 to TRBJ1-2; a possible D gene is TRBD1 (6 bases). The CDR3 is made up of 15 amino acids. CDR1 is SGHVS, CDR2 FNYEAQ, per germline. The V gene lost 5 bases and the J gene lost 3 bases, with 16 bases spanning the gap. The CDR3 loop is CASSPGQPGYYGYTF. The CDR3 nucleotides read TGTGCCAGCAGCCCCGGACAGCCGGGCTACTATGGCTACACCTTC. Together with reference TRBV7-6 and TRBJ1-2, the CDR3 gives the full variable domain: GAGVSQSPRYKVTKRGQDVALRCDPISGHVSLYWYRQALGQGPEFLTYFNYEAQQDKSGLPNDRFSAERPEGSISTLTIQRTEQRDSAMYRCASSPGQPGYYGYTFGSGTRLTVV.

The chain joins TRBV28 to TRBJ1-2; 7 bases fit TRBD1. The CDR3 has 14 residues. CDR1 is MDHEN, CDR2 SYDVKM, per germline. V was clipped by 8 bases and J by 2 bases; unmatched bases: 8. The CDR3 loop reads CASSVDRSNYGYTF. The CDR3 nucleotides read TGTGCCAGCTCCGTGGACAGGTCCAACTATGGCTACACCTTC.

V is TRBV5-8 and J is TRBJ2-5; D may be TRBD2 (6 bases). The V gene lost 5 bases and the J gene lost 5 bases, with 16 bases spanning the gap. Germline loops: CDR1 SGHTS, CDR2 YDEGEE. This CDR3 has 14 amino acids. CDR3: CASRPRGGPETQYF. The CDR3 bases are TGTGCCAGCAGACCTAGAGGAGGGCCCGAGACCCAGTACTTC.

The chain is built from TRBV7-9 and TRBJ2-3; TRBD2 aligns across 8 bases. From germline, CDR1 is SEHNR and CDR2 FQNEAQ (reference sequence). This CDR3 is built from 15 residues. The V and J ends lost 1 base and 4 bases, in that order; junction bases with no gene match: 4. CDR3 DNA sequence: TGTGCCAGCAGCTTAGTAGCGGGAAACGCAGATACGCAGTATTTT. As protein: CASSLVAGNADTQYF.

CDR3 in DNA: TGTGCCAGCGGGAGGAGCGGAAATGAAAAACTGTTTTTT. It translates to CASGRSGNEKLFF. The chain employs TRBV5-4 and TRBJ1-4; D remains ambiguous. Trimming removed 7 bases from V and 5 bases from J, with 12 bases in between. This CDR3 is 13 amino acids long. Germline-derived CDR1 and CDR2 are SGHNT and YYREEE (reference sequence).

The V and J genes are TRBV24-1 and TRBJ2-1; D is ambiguous. Germline CDR1 KGHDR, CDR2 SFDVKD. Between the trimmed V and J ends, which lost 5 bases and 3 bases, there was a span of 7 bases. This CDR3 is built from 13 residues. The CDR3 DNA sequence: TGTGCCACCAGTGCGTCGGGCTACAATGAGCAGTTCTTC. Its translation: CATSASGYNEQFF.

The chain has TRBV11-3 and TRBJ2-1; D uncertain. The germline V gene has CDR1 SGHNT and CDR2 YENEEA. V was trimmed by 0 bases and J by 7 bases, leaving 7 bases between them. This CDR3 is built from 13 residues. The CDR3 region has the DNA TGTGCCAGCAGCTTAGATGTGGATAATGAGCAGTTCTTC. Residues: CASSLDVDNEQFF.

The V call is TRBV28, the J call TRBJ1-2; D is uncertain. Germline values: CDR1 MDHEN, CDR2 SYDVKM. The V end lost 3 bases, the J end lost 6 bases, and 8 bases lay between the germline ends. The CDR3 is 12 amino acids. Here the CDR3 reads CASSLGDDGYTF. The DNA for the CDR3 is TGTGCCAGCAGTTTGGGAGACGATGGCTACACCTTC.

V usage is TRBV11-2 and J usage is TRBJ1-2; D remains unclear. This CDR3 contains 15 residues. Trimming shortened V by 0 bases and J by 8 bases, and 16 bases separated the two germline ends. Germline-derived CDR1 and CDR2 are SGHAT and FQNNGV. CDR3 in DNA: TGTGCCAGCAGCTTAGATACGCAGGTTCTAAGGGGCTACACCTTC. Translation: CASSLDTQVLRGYTF. Supplemented by reference TRBV11-2 and TRBJ1-2, the full variable domain reads EAGVAQSPRYKIIEKRQSVAFWCNPISGHATLYWYQQILGQGPKLLIQFQNNGVVDDSQLPKDRFSAERLKGVDSTLKIQPAKLEDSAVYLCASSLDTQVLRGYTFGSGTRLTVV.

J is TRBJ2-3 and V is TRBV7-8; D possibly matches TRBD1 or TRBD2 (6 bases each). This CDR3 comprises 15 residues. V lost 2 bases and J lost 5, with 14 bases in between. Germline V CDR1 and CDR2: SGHVS, FQNEAQ. The CDR3 DNA sequence: TGTGCCAGCAGCTTAAGGGGGGAGACGGGAGATACGCAGTATTTT. Residues: CASSLRGETGDTQYF.

The chain links TRBV3-1 (or the pseudogene TRBV3-2) to TRBJ2-1, with 12 positions matching TRBD2. Germline V lookup: CDR1 LGHDT, CDR2 YNNKEL (reference sequence). This CDR3 region has 19 residues. Trimming cost V 2 bases and J 3 bases; bases outside gene matches: 11. The CDR3 spells CASSQMKKLAGGCYNEQFF. The DNA of the CDR3 is TGTGCCAGCAGCCAAATGAAAAAACTAGCGGGAGGCTGCTACAATGAGCAGTTCTTC.

This clone was detected only once. The J gene is TRBJ2-1, the V gene TRBV30, with D tentatively TRBD2 (6 bases). The germline V gene has CDR1 GTSNPN and CDR2 SVGIG (reference sequence). The CDR3 consists of 14 residues. Between the trimmed V and J ends, which lost 0 bases and 9 bases, there was a span of 15 bases. CDR3 bases: TGTGCCTGGAGTGTACGGGCTAGCGTCTCTGAGCAGTTCTTC. Its translation: CAWSVRASVSEQFF.

J is TRBJ1-5 and V is TRBV2; 8 bases are a match to TRBD1. There are 14 residues in the CDR3. V gave up 9 bases and J gave up 7 bases; unmatched junction bases: 11. Germline V CDR1 and CDR2: SNHLY, FYNNEI. Here the CDR3 DNA reads TGTGCCAGTAACACCGACAGGGGCAGGCAGCCCCAGCATTTT. It encodes CASNTDRGRQPQHF.

The chain combines TRBV18 with TRBJ1-6; D is unresolved. The CDR3 spans 14 residues. The ends were cut back, 3 bases at V and 9 bases at J, with 12 bases in the middle. In germline, CDR1 is KGHSH, CDR2 LQKENI. The CDR3: CASSPTPPVSPLHF. CDR3 bases: TGTGCCAGCTCACCGACCCCTCCGGTTTCACCCCTCCACTTT.

The chain combines TRBV6-5 with TRBJ1-5; possible D gene TRBD1, 5 bases. This CDR3 has 14 amino acids. Per germline, CDR1 MNHEY and CDR2 SVGAGI. Trimming took off 4 bases at V and 4 bases at J, with 11 bases between the two ends. The CDR3 DNA reads TGTGCCAGCAGTTTCGACAGCTTTAATCAGCCCCAGCATTTT. Protein: CASSFDSFNQPQHF.

The gene calls are TRBV11-2 and TRBJ2-5; 12 positions agree with TRBD2. This CDR3 contains 15 residues. Germline V gives CDR1 SGHAT, CDR2 FQNNGV. Germline trimming cut 2 bases from V and 5 bases from J; bases unmatched to any gene: 3. The CDR3 reads CASSLSGLAGETQYF. The CDR3, as DNA: TGTGCCAGCAGCTTATCGGGACTAGCGGGTGAGACCCAGTACTTC.